This T cell receptor beta chain emerged from a study of cytomegalovirus exposure and HLA in healthy donors (dated by TCRdb to about 2017). Background on the whole study: An earlier analysis of about 560 of the donors reported about 280 Gb of sequence data and some 110 million unique TCR beta sequences obtained from some 170 million T cells. Among the approximately 430 genotyped donors, roughly 80% belonged to the genetic ancestry cluster associated with self-reported Caucasian donors. Four to six DR-DQ haplotypes were handled as single units for association and clustering, since linkage in the cohort was strong. In a later genetic analysis, genome-wide SNP genotypes for about 60% of the 666 donors were used, and that subset was treated as a discovery cohort. The aim of the study was to test whether cataloging public T cell receptors could identify signatures of past pathogen exposure. In the later analysis, no new phenotypic data were used to find candidate immune exposures; instead, reliance was placed on TCR beta sequences and their occurrence across donors. Across some 400 genotyped donors of the cohort, an average of about 220,000 unique TCR beta nucleotide sequences per donor were sequenced, and roughly 20% of those sequences were non-productive. A later analysis re-analyzed previously published TCR beta repertoires from about 730 donors and added high-resolution HLA genotyping to study TCR occurrence patterns. Typing coverage varied by locus: about 620-630 donors for A, B, C, DRB1 and DQB1; roughly 520 for DQA1; nearly 610 for DPA1; roughly 470 for DPB1. To predict cytomegalovirus infection status, the study combined high-throughput TCR immunosequencing, statistical association of individual TCRs with disease status, and machine learning. Donor age, sex, ethnicity and CMV serostatus were collected together with the repertoire data. An earlier analysis of fewer than 700 of the donors applied high-throughput TCR beta sequencing to assess whether each TCR beta V gene segment acted as functional or pseudogenic. All discovery cohort repertoires had been generated on a single sequencing platform. Both class I and class II loci were covered by HLA typing, at four-digit resolution. An early release covering approximately 600 HLA-typed donors comprised roughly 300 gigabases of sequencing data and around 80 million unique TCR sequences. Besides the first cohort of some 670 subjects, a separate validation cohort made up of over a hundred different subjects was used. Using immunosequencing, the study profiled T cell repertoires from about 650 subjects and related those repertoires to cytomegalovirus serostatus. Broad study findings and their caveats: It was suggested by the authors that the approach could potentially be generalized to other disease states and immunological phenotypes. Specific HLA alleles were associated with over 15,000 TCR beta sequences at a false discovery rate of 0.05 in a later analysis. Compared with equally common non-associated chains, HLA-associated TCR beta chains in a later analysis were more clonally expanded and had lower generation probabilities. In a later analysis, several top co-occurrence clusters were reported to appear linked to parvovirus B19, influenza, CMV and Epstein-Barr virus. According to a later genetic analysis, donors in an Asian-associated ancestry cluster had fewer N-insertions in productive TCRs than the approximately 670-donor mean. Roughly uniform sequencing depth across donors was assumed in presence/absence analyses, although this assumption may not hold. In an earlier analysis of roughly 500 of the donors, most TCR beta V segments appeared in productive rearrangements about 87% or about 30% of the time, broadly matching IMGT annotations. A cluster of highly shared sequence variants was judged likely to be a technical artifact of the sequencing pipeline. When HLA alleles, especially DR and DQ, strongly co-occurred, attributing TCR associations to individual alleles was difficult. A further reported finding was that TCR beta sequences accurately predicted the HLA-A and HLA-B alleles for most subjects in the first cohort. In a later genetic analysis, a missense DCLRE1C variant was associated with V-gene and J-gene trimming of TCR beta chains, and the association was replicated in an independent cohort. Immune exposure information for the cohort was limited to CMV serostatus. In a later analysis, the rate of TCR association differed among HLA loci, with DRB1 alleles having the most associated TCRs and HLA-C alleles having the fewest. A total of 164 TCR beta chains were listed by the study as associated with cytomegalovirus. This cohort had only TCR beta chains sequenced, and the lack of alpha or paired-chain data limited which features could be detected. Three of the identified cytomegalovirus-associated TCR beta chains were confirmed in vitro to be specific for cytomegalovirus antigens. The 87-base-pair reads could not distinguish some IMGT-functional V segments, including TRBV6-2 and TRBV6-3, so those segments were excluded. Cytomegalovirus status was reported to be diagnosed by the classifier with high specificity and sensitivity in both the original and validation cohorts. Because HLA typing was unavailable for some donors at each locus, only the typed subset was used in association tests. Linkage disequilibrium might explain the correlated functional status among segregating V segments, but an unknown experimental factor could not be ruled out. While some public TCRs were present in many individuals, most TCR sequences turned up only very rarely across donors. In a later analysis, most CMV-associated TCR beta chains were found to appear HLA-restricted, with HLA associations seemingly driven largely by CMV exposure. The earlier analysis of 587 of the donors excluded 15 to 20 rarely observed V segments, including chromosome 9 orphons, because counts were too low.

This clone was seen a handful of times. The antigen it binds to is not known. No much larger clonotype is one base removed from it; base qualities were not supplied. In total, fewer than 750 healthy bone marrow donors made up the cohort. All cohort members were sampled while nominally healthy, although unrecorded immune exposures were likely present. The donor tested CMV seropositive and was one of the 289 seropositive cohort members. A peripheral blood sample was provided by each donor, and peripheral blood mononuclear cells were used for TCR beta sequencing. The Qiagen DNeasy Blood Extraction Kit was used to extract genomic DNA from the blood cell samples. Receptor libraries were prepared by the immunoSEQ multiplex PCR assay. For the multiplex PCR, a mixture combining 60 forward primers for TCR Vbeta segments and 13 reverse primers for TCR Jbeta segments was used. Amplification of the CDR3 region of rearranged TCR beta genes was performed with a multiplex PCR assay on genomic DNA. The Illumina HiSeq System was used to sequence the amplified TCR beta libraries as 87-base-pair reads. Turning to the authors' computational methods: Across the 640 or so repertoires, a later analysis counted approximately 83 million unique TCR beta chains, approximately 10 million of which were shared by at least two donors. To remove PCR and sequencing errors, raw reads were error-corrected and collapsed into unique sequences using a nearest-neighbor algorithm that merged closely related sequences. To assign V, D and J gene segments, CDR3 sequences were aligned to IMGT reference sequences. For a sequence to be retained, a match of at least six nucleotides was required to both a V gene segment and a J gene segment. A rearrangement counted as productive if the CDR3 had no stop codons and remained in frame with V and J, and every other rearrangement counted as non-productive. CDR3 was defined by IMGT convention, running from the second conserved V-encoded cysteine to the conserved J-encoded phenylalanine. The earlier analysis of a few hundred of the donors excluded sequences that lacked an unambiguous match to a single V gene segment. An earlier analysis of several hundred of the donors called V segments functional above 56.7% productive rearrangements and segregating when the between-donor standard deviation exceeded 5%. To diagnose cytomegalovirus status from the catalog of TCR beta chain sequences, a statistical classification framework was built. In a later analysis, TCR nucleotide sequences were compared against IMGT/GENE-DB human TR gene sequences so that V and J genes could be assigned. A later analysis assigned CDR3 sequences and most-parsimonious VDJ recombination scenarios with the TCRdist pipeline. In a later analysis, each TCR beta chain was defined by its CDR3 amino acid sequence together with its V-gene family, and reads without a unique V-gene family were excluded. As a way to deal with suspected cross-contamination and a sequencing artifact, a later analysis dropped nearly 600 nucleotide sequences that were highly shared and had low generation probability. For each public chain, a later analysis derived a clonal expansion index from normalized ranks of inferred template counts within each repertoire. In a later analysis, generation probabilities were computed using a VDJ recombination model fitted to out-of-frame rearrangements, and the results were checked against IGoR. Hypergeometric tests were used in a later analysis to score TCR-TCR, TCR-HLA and TCR-CMV co-occurrence, with a repertoire-size bias correction applied to the TCR pairs. In a later analysis, false discovery rates were estimated by permuting HLA or CMV assignments 20 times. In a later analysis, co-occurring TCRs were grouped with DBSCAN, and TCRdist sequence similarity was added when clustering was performed within HLA-allele-positive subsets. Co-occurrence clustering excluded repertoires with fewer than 30,000 or more than 120,000 public chains, plus five with anomalous nucleotide sharing. Drawn from immuneACCESS, this table holds only the in-frame rearrangements with V and J called that TCRdb kept. Clones are partly lost; checked studies trace under half to an unresolved V gene and leave the rest unexplained. The DNA gave D and trimming, while V, J and clone size come from that table. The sample profile shows about 120,000 clones; roughly 80% of them were found once. Less than 3% of the sample belongs to the ten largest clones.

Including the terminal cysteine and phenylalanine, the CDR3 comprises 11 residues. Solely the CDR3 DNA is kept, with 33 bases framed from the first base. CDR1 and CDR2 (MGHRA, YSYEKL) derive from the germline V gene. The V and J ends are trimmed by 3 bases and 8 bases, leaving 7 bases between them. Specimen: PBMCs. The TCR originated in a middle-aged woman in good health and CMV-seropositive. The sequence is built from TRBV4-1 and TRBJ1-1; the D gene is perhaps TRBD1, on 5 matching bases. Here the CDR3 is given as CASSHHREAFF. The DNA sequence is as follows: TGCGCCAGCAGCCACCACAGGGAAGCTTTCTTT.